This is a list of T cell receptor beta chains from one sample in a study of post-analysis software for immune sequencing data. TCRdb called the PCR reads again in MiXCR, with one record for every CDR3 protein. The repertoire includes around 200,000 distinct CDR3 sequences, 29% of them detected once, and 3% to 3.5% sits in the top ten. Sequencing was performed on blood. The source is a girl aged 2-17 years with multiple sclerosis. Both conserved end residues are part of each CDR3. Size tells how often a clone was seen (once, few, many) or the class of an expanded clone, and some rows leave it out.

clone size	V gene	CDR3 protein
few	TRBV5-1	CASSVGTRRSSAHEQYF
many	TRBV29-1	CSPTEREGSTDTQYF
few	TRBV5-5	CASSLAGAGGAYEQYF
few	TRBV14	CASSRLAGGSSGANVLTF
many	TRBV29-1	CSVRLRGVYEQYF
many	TRBV25-1	CASRNSHSGTPYEQYF
few	TRBV15	CATSKGQGGSPLHF
-	TRBV2	CASSEAPTVWGATSNQPQHF
many	TRBV5-1	CASSGRQGAISYEQYF
-	TRBV13	CASSLGGRKVKYEQYF
-	TRBV5-5	CASSPLGRQNTEAFF
few	TRBV28	CASSFQGTDEQYF
many	TRBV7-2	CASSPQLVDNEQFF
-	TRBV5-1	CASSLSGREETQYF
-	TRBV7-2	CASSFRWNSPLHF
few	TRBV20-1	CSAPSTGLNSPLHF
-	TRBV20-1	CSARVSSGPQETQYF
many	TRBV2	CASSATSGDSNEQFF
-	TRBV2	CASSEGIGNEQFF
-	TRBV7-9	CASRRGWEQYF
few	TRBV5-1	CASSSGSGNEQFF
few	TRBV7-2	CASSSPSRGGVPNEQFF
many	TRBV6-6	CASRYSDSSYEQYF
-	TRBV25-1	CASSEYISGSAGYGYTF
-	TRBV18	CASSPRESNTEAFF
few	TRBV7-8	CASSPLGPTDSYNSPLHF
few	TRBV28	CASSLREDYYEQYF
many	TRBV5-1	CASSLSSGIYNEQFF
once	TRBV12-3/TRBV12-4	CASSIGGLNTGELFF
many	TRBV6-6	CASSYSMAGGTDTQYF
many	TRBV12-3/TRBV12-4	CASTSFGYEQYF
-	TRBV28	CASSGWTSGRYEQYF
many	TRBV27	CASSPMTSTYNEQFF